The present entry profiles one TCR beta chain with its context. The record originates from a study of blood T cell repertoires in COVID-19. The overall study: Researchers got acute and convalescent COVID-19 samples from the United States, Italy and Spain. Sources were T cells, B-cell-depleted T cells, or PBMCs; the material itself was cDNA or gDNA.

In the study's own analysis: Reference gene primer amplification yielded estimated nucleated cell counts. Sequencing was performed with immunoSEQ multiplex PCR; in TCRdb, only in-frame clones are kept and a portion is missing. The V and J calls and clone size come from that table; D and trimming were worked out from the DNA. The sample lists about 120,000 clones, about 74% seen once, with more than 5.5% in the top ten. The sequence came from a man between 60 and 75 years old with acute or convalescent COVID-19. Sequencing was done on a sample of peripheral blood.

The chain's CDR3 is CASSPGLAEGGEQFF. DNA of the CDR3: TGTGCCAGCAGCCCAGGACTAGCGGAGGGGGGTGAGCAGTTCTTC. The V gene is TRBV7-8, the J gene TRBJ2-1, with 10 bases aligning to TRBD2. This CDR3 has 15 amino acids. Germline values: CDR1 SGHVS, CDR2 FQNEAQ. Losses at the gene ends were 5 bases for V and 9 bases for J; bases not matched to a gene: 10.